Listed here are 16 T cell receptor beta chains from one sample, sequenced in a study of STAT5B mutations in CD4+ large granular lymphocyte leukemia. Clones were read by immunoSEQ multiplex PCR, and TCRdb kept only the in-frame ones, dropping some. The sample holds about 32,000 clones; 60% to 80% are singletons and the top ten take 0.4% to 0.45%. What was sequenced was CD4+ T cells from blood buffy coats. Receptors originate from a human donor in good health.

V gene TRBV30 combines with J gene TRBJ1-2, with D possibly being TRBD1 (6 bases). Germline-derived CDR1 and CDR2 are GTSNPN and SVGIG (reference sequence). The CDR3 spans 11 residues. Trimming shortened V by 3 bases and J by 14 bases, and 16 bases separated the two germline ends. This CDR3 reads CAWSRRGAETF. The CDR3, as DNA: TGTGCCTGGAGCAGAAGGGGGGCGGAAACCTTC.

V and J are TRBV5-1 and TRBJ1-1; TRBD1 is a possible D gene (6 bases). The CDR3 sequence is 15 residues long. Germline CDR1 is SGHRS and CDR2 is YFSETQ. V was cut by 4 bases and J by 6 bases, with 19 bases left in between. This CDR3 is CASSTRLTGTSEAFF. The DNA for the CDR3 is TGCGCCAGCAGCACAAGATTAACAGGGACTTCTGAAGCTTTCTTT.

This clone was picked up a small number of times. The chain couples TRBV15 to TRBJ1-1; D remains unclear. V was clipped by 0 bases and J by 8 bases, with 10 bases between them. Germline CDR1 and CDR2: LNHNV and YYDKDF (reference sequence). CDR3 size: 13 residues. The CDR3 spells CATSREVGLEAFF. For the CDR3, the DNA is TGTGCCACCAGCAGAGAGGTGGGTTTGGAAGCTTTCTTT.

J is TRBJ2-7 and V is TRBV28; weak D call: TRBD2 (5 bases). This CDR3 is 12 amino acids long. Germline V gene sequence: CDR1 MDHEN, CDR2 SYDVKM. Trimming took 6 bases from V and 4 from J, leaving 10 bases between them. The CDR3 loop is CASRPDSYEQYF. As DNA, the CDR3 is TGTGCCAGCAGGCCGGACTCTTACGAGCAGTACTTC.

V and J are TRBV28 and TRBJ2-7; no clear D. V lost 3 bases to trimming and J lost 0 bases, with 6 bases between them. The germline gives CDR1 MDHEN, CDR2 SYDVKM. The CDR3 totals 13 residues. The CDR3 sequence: CASSFVDSYEQYF. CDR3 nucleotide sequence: TGTGCCAGCAGTTTTGTCGACTCCTACGAGCAGTACTTC. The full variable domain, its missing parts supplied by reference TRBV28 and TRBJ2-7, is DVKVTQSSRYLVKRTGEKVFLECVQDMDHENMFWYRQDPGLGLRLIYFSYDVKMKEKGDIPEGYSVSREKKERFSLILESASTNQTSMYLCASSFVDSYEQYFGPGTRLTVT.

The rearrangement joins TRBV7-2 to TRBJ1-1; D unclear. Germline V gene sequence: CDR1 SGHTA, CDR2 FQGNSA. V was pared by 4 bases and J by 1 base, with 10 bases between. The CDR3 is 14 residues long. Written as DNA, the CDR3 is TGTGCCAGCAGCTACAGACGGGGGAACACTGAAGCTTTCTTT. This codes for CASSYRRGNTEAFF.

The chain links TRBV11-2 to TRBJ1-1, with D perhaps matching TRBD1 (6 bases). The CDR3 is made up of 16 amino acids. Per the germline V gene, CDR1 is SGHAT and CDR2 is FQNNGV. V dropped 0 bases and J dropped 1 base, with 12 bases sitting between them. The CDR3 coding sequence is TGTGCCAGCAGCTTAGACGGGGGGGGGCAGAACACTGAAGCTTTCTTT. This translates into CASSLDGGGQNTEAFF. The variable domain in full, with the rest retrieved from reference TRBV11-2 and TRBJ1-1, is EAGVAQSPRYKIIEKRQSVAFWCNPISGHATLYWYQQILGQGPKLLIQFQNNGVVDDSQLPKDRFSAERLKGVDSTLKIQPAKLEDSAVYLCASSLDGGGQNTEAFFGQGTRLTVV.

CDR3 DNA: TGTGCCAGCAGTTACTCGCCGGTGGGGTCCACAGATACGCAGTATTTT. It is translated as CASSYSPVGSTDTQYF. The chain combines TRBV6-5 with TRBJ2-3, with D unresolved. This CDR3 is built from 16 residues. Germline values: CDR1 MNHEY, CDR2 SVGAGI. The V end lost 0 bases, the J end lost 2 bases, and 12 bases lay between the germline ends.

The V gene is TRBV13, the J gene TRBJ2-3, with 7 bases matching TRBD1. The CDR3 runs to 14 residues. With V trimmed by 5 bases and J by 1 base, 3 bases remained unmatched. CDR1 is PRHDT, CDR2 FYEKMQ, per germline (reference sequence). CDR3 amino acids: CASSQGVGTDTQYF. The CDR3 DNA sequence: TGTGCCAGCAGCCAGGGGGTGGGCACAGATACGCAGTATTTT. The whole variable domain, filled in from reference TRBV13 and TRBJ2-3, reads AAGVIQSPRHLIKEKRETATLKCYPIPRHDTVYWYQQGPGQDPQFLISFYEKMQSDKGSIPDRFSAQQFSDYHSELNMSSLELGDSALYFCASSQGVGTDTQYFGPGTRLTVL.

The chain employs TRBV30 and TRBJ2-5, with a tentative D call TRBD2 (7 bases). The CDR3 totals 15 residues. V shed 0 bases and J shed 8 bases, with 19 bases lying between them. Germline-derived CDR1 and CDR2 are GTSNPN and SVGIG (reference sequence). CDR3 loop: CAWSVGGGSGPTQYF. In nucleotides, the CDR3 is TGTGCCTGGAGTGTAGGCGGGGGCAGCGGTCCAACCCAGTACTTC.

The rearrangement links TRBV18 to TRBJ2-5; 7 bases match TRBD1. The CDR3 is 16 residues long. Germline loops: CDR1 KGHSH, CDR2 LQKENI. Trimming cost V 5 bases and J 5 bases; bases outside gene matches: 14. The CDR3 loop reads CASSGDRLSGIETQYF. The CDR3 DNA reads TGTGCCAGCTCAGGGGACAGACTGTCAGGTATCGAGACCCAGTACTTC.

In DNA, the CDR3 is TGTGCCAGTTCTCCAAAGGCCAGCGGGGGGAGAGATACGCAGTATTTT. The encoded protein is CASSPKASGGRDTQYF. This chain connects TRBV19 to TRBJ2-3; 9 bases are a match to TRBD2. J was trimmed by 5 bases and V by 8 bases; bases with no gene match: 14. The CDR3 totals 16 residues. Germline assignment: CDR1 LNHDA and CDR2 SQIVND (reference sequence).

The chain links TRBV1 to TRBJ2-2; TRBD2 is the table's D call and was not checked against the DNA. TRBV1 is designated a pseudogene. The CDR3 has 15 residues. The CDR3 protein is CTSRRPGLNTGELFF. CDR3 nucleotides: TGCACCAGCAGGCGACCGGGACTAAACACCGGGGAGCTGTTTTTT.

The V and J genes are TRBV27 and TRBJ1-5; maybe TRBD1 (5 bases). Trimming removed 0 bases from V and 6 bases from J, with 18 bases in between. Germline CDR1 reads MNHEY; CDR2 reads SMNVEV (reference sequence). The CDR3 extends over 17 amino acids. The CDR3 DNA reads TGTGCCAGCAGTTTATCGGTCAGAGACAGATACGTTCAGCCCCAGCATTTT. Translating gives CASSLSVRDRYVQPQHF.

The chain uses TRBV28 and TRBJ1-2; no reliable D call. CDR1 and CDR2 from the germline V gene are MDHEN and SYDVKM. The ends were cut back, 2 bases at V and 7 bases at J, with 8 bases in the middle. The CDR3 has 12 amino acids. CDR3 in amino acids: CASSLAGVGYTF. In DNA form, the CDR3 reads TGTGCCAGCAGTTTAGCCGGGGTTGGCTACACCTTC.

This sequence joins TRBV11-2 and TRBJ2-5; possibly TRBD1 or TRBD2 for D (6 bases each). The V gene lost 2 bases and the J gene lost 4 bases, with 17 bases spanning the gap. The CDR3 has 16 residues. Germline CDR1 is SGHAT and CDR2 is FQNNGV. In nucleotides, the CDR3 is TGTGCCAGCAGCTTATGGGGGGCTACAGGGCCAGAGACCCAGTACTTC. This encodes CASSLWGATGPETQYF.